The clone carrying this T cell receptor beta chain was seen more than once but under ten times. These data originate in a study of blood T cells in healthy people across ages. Using a J-beta primer mix together with a sample-barcoded 5' primer, a second PCR was run for roughly 6 to 12 cycles. One entry per CDR3 protein, called by TCRdb with MiXCR from the 5' RACE reads. Here the sample spans over 700,000 distinct CDR3 sequences, 25% being singletons. V lost 4 bases and J lost 7; bases outside the gene matches: 5. The germline gives CDR1 SEHNR, CDR2 FQNEAQ (reference sequence). This CDR3 is 14 amino acids long. These records were also assigned to another study, of T cells of mothers and their children. In that study: Every mother supplied over 8.5 million TCR beta CDR3 reads and every child 2.5 million to 3.5 million.

The chain carries TRBV7-9 and TRBJ1-4; 8 bases match TRBD1. This TCR was sampled from a boy aged 5-17 years in good health. The sample was blood. CDR3 bases: TGTGCCAGCAGCTCGTGGACAGGGTCTGAAAAACTGTTTTTT. Protein: CASSSWTGSEKLFF.